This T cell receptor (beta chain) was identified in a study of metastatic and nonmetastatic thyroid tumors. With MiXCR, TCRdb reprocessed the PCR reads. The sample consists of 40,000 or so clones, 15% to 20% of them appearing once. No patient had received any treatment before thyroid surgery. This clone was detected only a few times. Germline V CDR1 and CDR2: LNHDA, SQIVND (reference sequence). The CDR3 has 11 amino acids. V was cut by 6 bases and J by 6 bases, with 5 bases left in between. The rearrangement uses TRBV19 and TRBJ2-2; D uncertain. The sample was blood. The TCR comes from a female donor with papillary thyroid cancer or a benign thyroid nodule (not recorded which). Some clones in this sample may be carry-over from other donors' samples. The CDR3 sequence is CASSRPGELFF. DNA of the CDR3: TGTGCCAGTAGCAGGCCCGGGGAGCTGTTTTTT.